This T cell receptor beta chain appears in the sequencing data of a study of T cells in Graves' hyperthyroidism and ophthalmopathy. Study-level findings and limits: Most thyroid clonotypes expanded above 0.001 appeared in blood too. A median about 7 months before onset, the model predicted ophthalmopathy.

The study excluded patients with uncontrolled infection, other autoimmune disease, pregnancy or lactation. Diagnoses were established using clinical symptoms, serum thyroxine and TRAb, thyroid ultrasound and orbital computed tomography. RNA transcripts yielded amplified TCR beta CDR3 regions. HTBI primers were employed in a first-round RT-PCR of the TCR CDR3. One entry per CDR3 protein, called by TCRdb with MiXCR from the multiplex PCR reads. Here the sample spans approximately 510,000 distinct CDR3 sequences, about 46% being singletons. Note on this clonotype: The antigen is undetermined.

Sequenced material: peripheral blood or thyroid tissue (not recorded which). The TCR was taken from an adult woman with Graves' disease, either hyperthyroidism or ophthalmopathy (not recorded which).

The CDR3 bases are TGTGCCAGCAGCCCCCTTTCGCTGGGGGTCTACGAGCAGTACGTC. This translates into CASSPLSLGVYEQYV. The chain carries TRBV7-9 and TRBJ2-7; D may be TRBD1 or TRBD2 (5 bases each). The V end was cut by 5 bases, the J end by 3 bases, with 17 bases between. This CDR3 comprises 15 residues. Germline V lookup: CDR1 SEHNR, CDR2 FQNEAQ (reference sequence).